This entry features one T cell receptor (beta chain) sequence. One end of the junction is discordant with germline, which a read error may explain. The data were taken from a study of blood T cell repertoires in COVID-19. Across the whole study: Researchers got acute and convalescent COVID-19 samples from the United States, Italy and Spain. The cDNA or gDNA used as material had been derived from T cells, B-cell-depleted T cells, or PBMCs.

Authors' processing steps: Estimated nucleated cell counts came from reference gene primer amplification. Sequenced by immunoSEQ multiplex PCR; TCRdb stores in-frame clones only, minus some. V, J and clone size were drawn from that table, and D and trimming were deduced from the DNA. The table has tens of thousands of clones, approximately 89% seen once; the top ten hold 6.4%. The length of the CDR3 is 16 residues. CDR1 is LGHDT, CDR2 YNNKEL, per germline (reference sequence). Sequencing was carried out using peripheral blood. This chain uses TRBV3-1 (or the pseudogene TRBV3-2) with TRBJ1-4, with TRBD1 as a possible D gene (6 bases). This sequence originates from a woman in her 70s with acute or convalescent COVID-19. CDR3 region: CASRQEGRGSNEKLFF. CDR3 coding DNA: TGTGCCAGCAGACAAGAGGGTAGGGGGTCTAATGAAAAACTGTTTTTT.